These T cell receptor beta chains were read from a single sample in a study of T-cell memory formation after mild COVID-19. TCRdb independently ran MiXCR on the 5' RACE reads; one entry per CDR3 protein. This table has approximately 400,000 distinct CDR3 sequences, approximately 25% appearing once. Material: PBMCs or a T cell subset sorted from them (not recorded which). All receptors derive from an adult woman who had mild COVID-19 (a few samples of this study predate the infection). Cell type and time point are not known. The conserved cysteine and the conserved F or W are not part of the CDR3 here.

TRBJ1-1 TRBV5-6 ASSDPGQGRTEAF
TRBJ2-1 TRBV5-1 ASSREESYNEQF
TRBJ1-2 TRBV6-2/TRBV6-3 ASSYSTQPDRGPSYGYT
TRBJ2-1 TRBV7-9 ASSSVGSYNEQF
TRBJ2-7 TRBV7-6 ASSPGTSGTGEQY
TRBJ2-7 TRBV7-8 ASSLATTSFDEQY
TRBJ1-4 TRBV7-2 ASRGGLNEKLF
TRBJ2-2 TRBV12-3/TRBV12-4 ASRRQGAQDTGELF
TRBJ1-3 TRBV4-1 ASSQEGRRSGNTIY
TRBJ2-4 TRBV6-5 ASSAFEGIQY
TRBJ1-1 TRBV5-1 ASSLWGDRGPHTEAF
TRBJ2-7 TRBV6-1 ASSDDLYEQY
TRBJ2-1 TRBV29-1 SVERWSGGGNEQF
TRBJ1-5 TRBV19 ASSIDDRDNQPQH
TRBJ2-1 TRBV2 ASSEEQANTYNEQF
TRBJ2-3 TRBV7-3 ASSPFSALGGQY
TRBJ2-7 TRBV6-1 ASSEGSSGYEQY
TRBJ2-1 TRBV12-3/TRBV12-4 ASSFQNEQF
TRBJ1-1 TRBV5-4 ASSLRGGLSTEAF
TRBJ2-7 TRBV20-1 SPGSSYEQY
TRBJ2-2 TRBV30 AWSPLGGELF
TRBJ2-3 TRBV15 ATSRDRGGADTQY
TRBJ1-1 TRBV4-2 ASEKYGGTEAF
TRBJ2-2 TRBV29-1 SVDIGYGGELF
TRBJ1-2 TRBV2 ASSIQTYGYT
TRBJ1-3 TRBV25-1 ASRKLSGNTIY
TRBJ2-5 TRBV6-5 ASSYREEQETQY
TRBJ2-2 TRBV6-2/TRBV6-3 ASRSGTGGTGELF
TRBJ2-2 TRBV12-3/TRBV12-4 ASTRNTGELF
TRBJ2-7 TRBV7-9 ASSFGFRGKDEQY
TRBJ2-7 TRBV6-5 ASSYGAGIYEQY
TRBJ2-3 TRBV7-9 ASSLTRTGSTDTQY
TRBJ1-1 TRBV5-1 ASSLQGGMNTEAF
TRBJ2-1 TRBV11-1 ASSLGGTSGVYNEQF
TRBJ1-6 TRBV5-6 ASSLIHDQGSPLH
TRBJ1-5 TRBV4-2 ASSQVQGSNQPQH
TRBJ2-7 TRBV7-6 ASSFGTVQY
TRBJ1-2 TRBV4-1 ASSQEQGPFYGYT
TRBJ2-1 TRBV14 ASSSRLVDEQF
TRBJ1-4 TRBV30 AWSVGGQTFEKLF
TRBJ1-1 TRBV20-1 SARSRPSMNTEAF
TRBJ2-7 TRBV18 ASSPRSGQGFKDEQY
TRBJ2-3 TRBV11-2 ASSLQTDTQY
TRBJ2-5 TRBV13 ASSLTQAGTQY